Listed below are T cell receptor beta chains from one sample, sequenced in a study of T cell repertoires in cytomegalovirus infection. What these receptors recognize is not known. TCRdb used MiXCR to reprocess the reads, holding one entry per CDR3 protein. Of some 900,000 distinct CDR3 sequences in the sample, 30% to 35% were seen once. The material sequenced was cultured CD8+ T cells from PBMCs, taken from culture after CMV antigen stimulation. Source of these receptors: a human donor in good health (CMV status not recorded). Some clones in this sample may be carry-over from other donors' samples. The CDR3 runs from the conserved cysteine through the conserved F or W. The D gene is left open where the match is weak. The size of a clone is reported for some rows only, either as once, few or many, or as a class for expanded clones.

TRBJ2-1 TRBD2 few TRBV7-3 TGTGCCAGCAGCCCAGGATTGGGTGTTTTAGCGGGGAATAGCTTGAATGAGCAGTTCTTC CASSPGLGVLAGNSLNEQFF
TRBJ1-2 NA once TRBV25-1 TGTGCCAGCAGTGACCTTTGGGAGGGGACCTATGGCTACACCTTC CASSDLWEGTYGYTF
TRBJ1-3 NA few TRBV29-1 TGCAGCGTTGAAGGAATGGGGGACACCTCTGGAAACACCATATATTTT CSVEGMGDTSGNTIYF
TRBJ1-1 NA NA TRBV11-3 TGTGCCAGCAGCCTTTATGGGGGACAAGAAGCTTTCTTT CASSLYGGQEAFF
TRBJ2-1 NA once TRBV7-9 TGTGCCAGCGGCTTAACTTTGTCGGCCTACAATGAGCAGTTCTTC CASGLTLSAYNEQFF
TRBJ2-3 TRBD2 NA TRBV29-1 TGCAGCGTTGTGGGGACTAGCGGGGGCGAAAGCACAGATACGCAGTATTTT CSVVGTSGGESTDTQYF
TRBJ1-5 NA many TRBV27 TGTGCCAGCAGCCAGGGATATAGCAATCAGCCCCAGCATTTT CASSQGYSNQPQHF
TRBJ2-1 NA NA TRBV7-2 TGTGCCAGCAGCTTCCCACCCCCGCGACTAGACCTCTTGGGGGGGCAGTTCTTC CASSFPPPRLDLLGGQFF
TRBJ1-5 NA NA TRBV6-1 TGTGCCAGCAGTGAAGAGGGTTATAGCAATCAGCCCCAGCATTTT CASSEEGYSNQPQHF
TRBJ2-1 TRBD1 few TRBV7-6 TGTGCCAGCAGCTTAGTTCGGCCCGACAGGGTTCCCTACAATGAGCAGTTCTTC CASSLVRPDRVPYNEQFF
TRBJ2-1 TRBD2 few TRBV7-2 TGTGCCAGCAGCTCTGGTAGCGGGGGATACTACAATGAGCAGTTCTTC CASSSGSGGYYNEQFF
TRBJ2-3 NA NA TRBV27 TGTGCCAGCAGTTTATGGCCTAAGGCTCCTTACACAGATACGCAGTATTTT CASSLWPKAPYTDTQYF
TRBJ1-1 NA few TRBV6-1 TGTGCCAGCAGTGACGGTTACTACCGGGACACTGAAGCTTTCTTT CASSDGYYRDTEAFF
TRBJ1-1 NA NA TRBV15 TGTGCCACCAGCAGGATGACCGGTGCGGAAGCTTTCTTT CATSRMTGAEAFF
TRBJ2-5 TRBD1 few TRBV28 TGTGCCAGCACACCCGTCGGGACAGGGGAAGAGACCCAGTACTTC CASTPVGTGEETQYF
TRBJ1-4 TRBD1 NA TRBV7-4 TGTGCCAGCAGCACCCCCGGGACAGGAGGCGAAAAACTGTTTTTT CASSTPGTGGEKLFF
TRBJ1-2 NA few TRBV6-2/TRBV6-3 TGTGCCAGCAGTTACGCGAATGGCTACACCTTC CASSYANGYTF
TRBJ2-1 NA few TRBV5-8 TGTGCCAGCACCTCTATCGTGAATGAGCAGTTCTTC CASTSIVNEQFF
TRBJ1-1 NA many TRBV7-6 TGTGCCAGCAGCTTGACAGATACGGCCGAAGCTTTCTTT CASSLTDTAEAFF
TRBJ2-1 TRBD1 once TRBV4-3 TGCGCCAGCAGCCGAGGACAGGGGGCAGGTGAGCAGTTCTTC CASSRGQGAGEQFF
TRBJ2-2 TRBD2 NA TRBV15 TGTGCCACCAGCAGGGGGGGGGACACCGGGGAGCTGTTTTTT CATSRGGDTGELFF
TRBJ1-3 TRBD1 few TRBV6-6 TGTGCCAGTACAGGGGGCCTCATCTCTGGAAACACCATATATTTT CASTGGLISGNTIYF
TRBJ2-5 NA NA TRBV20-1 TGCAGTGCTTTGTCGGGGGAGCAAGAGACCCAGTACTTC CSALSGEQETQYF
TRBJ2-2 NA few TRBV7-9 TGTGCCAGCAGCTTCGGGGAAACGAACACCGGGGAGCTGTTTTTT CASSFGETNTGELFF
TRBJ2-5 NA many TRBV7-2 TGTGCCAGCAGTACAGCGGGACAGGACTACCAAGAGACCCAGTACTTC CASSTAGQDYQETQYF
TRBJ2-7 TRBD1 few TRBV13 TGTGCCAGCAGCCCCGGGACAGGGCACCACGAGCAGTACTTC CASSPGTGHHEQYF
TRBJ1-5 NA once TRBV7-6 TGTGTTAGCAGCGAAGACTCTAATCGTCGACGGCCCCAGCATTTT CVSSEDSNRRRPQHF
TRBJ2-2 NA NA TRBV7-9 TGTGCCAGCAGCTTGACGGGGGAGGACACCGGGGAGCTGTTTTTT CASSLTGEDTGELFF
TRBJ2-3 NA NA TRBV12-3/TRBV12-4 TGTGCCGGCAACTCAAGGGGGGGAACTAGCACAGATACGCAGTATTTT CAGNSRGGTSTDTQYF
TRBJ1-5 TRBD1 NA TRBV18 TGTGCCAGCTCACCTACGACAGGGCGCGGCAATCAGCCCCAGCATTTT CASSPTTGRGNQPQHF
TRBJ1-2 NA NA TRBV6-5 TGTGCCAGCAGTTACTCACGGGACGAGTATTATGGCTACACCTTC CASSYSRDEYYGYTF
TRBJ1-1 NA NA TRBV27 TGTGCCAGCAGTTTAGAGTTAGGGGCGAACACTGAAGCTTTCTTT CASSLELGANTEAFF
TRBJ1-5 NA many TRBV19 TGTGCCAGCAATGACTTTCATAGCAATCAGCCCCAGCATTTT CASNDFHSNQPQHF
TRBJ1-2 TRBD1 NA TRBV24-1 TGTGGCACCAGTGATCCTGGGGACAGGGCAGGCTATGGCTACACCTTC CGTSDPGDRAGYGYTF
TRBJ2-1 NA NA TRBV12-3/TRBV12-4 TGTGCCAGCACCATGGGTAGAGGGGGGGCCAATGAGCAGTTCTTC CASTMGRGGANEQFF
TRBJ2-5 NA NA TRBV2 TGTGCCAGCAGTGAAAGCGAAGAGACCCAGTACTTC CASSESEETQYF
TRBJ2-4 TRBD2 once TRBV12-3/TRBV12-4 TGTGCCAGCAGTTTAGTGGGACTAGCGGGGTCTAGGAACATTCAGTACTTC CASSLVGLAGSRNIQYF
TRBJ2-7 NA few TRBV7-6 TGTGCCAGCAGCCCCTTCGGGGGTCGCTACGAGCAGTACTTC CASSPFGGRYEQYF
TRBJ2-5 TRBD1 NA TRBV6-2/TRBV6-3 TGTGCCAGCAGTTACACAACCTCCGGGACAGGGGTTCAAGAGACCCAGTACTTC CASSYTTSGTGVQETQYF
TRBJ2-2 NA few TRBV4-1 TGCGCCAGCAGCCAAGTTCCCACCGGGGAGCTGTTTTTT CASSQVPTGELFF
TRBJ1-1 NA NA TRBV4-2 TGTGCCAGCAGCCAAGATCGCCTGGGGACTGAAGCTTTCTTT CASSQDRLGTEAFF
TRBJ2-5 TRBD1 few TRBV27 TGTGCCAGCCCCTTTTTCGACAGGGGCTTCCAAGAGACCCAGTACTTC CASPFFDRGFQETQYF
TRBJ2-1 NA NA TRBV10-3 TGTGCCTTATCAATGTCCGCTTTGGATGAGCAGTTCTTC CALSMSALDEQFF
TRBJ1-3 NA NA TRBV6-2/TRBV6-3 TGTGCCAGCAGTTACACCCCAGGGGCTGGAAACACCATATATTTT CASSYTPGAGNTIYF
TRBJ2-3 TRBD2 NA TRBV15 TGTGCCACCAGCAGTCTTCTAGCGGGTCCCGACACAGATACGCAGTATTTT CATSSLLAGPDTDTQYF
TRBJ2-4 NA few TRBV28 TGTGCCAGCAGCTCCAGGGGAAGGGTAAACATTCAGTACTTC CASSSRGRVNIQYF
TRBJ2-6 NA NA TRBV12-3/TRBV12-4 TGTGCCAGCAGCCTGGGGGGACAGTCATTCTCTGGGGCCAACGTCCTGACTTTC CASSLGGQSFSGANVLTF
TRBJ1-2 NA NA TRBV4-1 TGCGCCAGCAGCTTGGGACACGGACGAGGCTACACCTTC CASSLGHGRGYTF
TRBJ1-6 TRBD1 few TRBV12-3/TRBV12-4 TGTGCCAGCAGCCCCCCTGGACAGGGCCAATTATCCCTCCACTTT CASSPPGQGQLSLHF
TRBJ2-1 NA few TRBV7-7 TGTGCTAGCAGCCCGGTCGAGGGCAATGAGCAGTTCTTC CASSPVEGNEQFF
TRBJ1-1 TRBD1 NA TRBV7-2 TGTGCCAGCAGCTTAGGACAGGGGGCGATCACTGAAGCTTTCTTT CASSLGQGAITEAFF
TRBJ2-5 TRBD2 few TRBV20-1 TGCAGTGCAGAGGACGGGACTAGCCCAAATTACTACCAACAAGAGACCCAGTACTTC CSAEDGTSPNYYQQETQYF
TRBJ2-5 NA NA TRBV27 TGTGCCAGCAGCCCAGGGGGGAGGGAGGAGACCCAGTACTTC CASSPGGREETQYF